The sequence of this TCR beta chain was determined in a study of HIV-infected patients and healthy controls. No cell fractionation was done, so the repertoire covers all unsorted peripheral blood T cells. The table lists this clonotype with a few counts. Alpha and beta constant-region primers primed reverse transcription of about 500 ng RNA. Each of the alpha and beta chains got its own library through chain-specific third strand synthesis with indices. TCRdb used MiXCR to reprocess the 5' RACE reads, holding one entry per CDR3 protein. The sample carries some 9,000 distinct CDR3 sequences, 8% recorded once. The CDR3 covers 16 residues. V lost 4 bases, J lost 8 bases, and 24 bases lay in between. The germline V gene encodes CDR1 SGHDT and CDR2 YYEEEE.

The chain uses TRBV5-6 and TRBJ1-2, with a tentative D call TRBD1 (6 bases). The TCR originated in an adult with HIV infection. The donor label of this sample is uncertain. Sequenced here: blood, sampled before antiretroviral therapy. This CDR3 is CASSSWGRDPLRGYTF. CDR3 nucleotide sequence: TGTGCCAGCAGCAGCTGGGGGCGGGACCCCCTAAGAGGCTACACCTTC.